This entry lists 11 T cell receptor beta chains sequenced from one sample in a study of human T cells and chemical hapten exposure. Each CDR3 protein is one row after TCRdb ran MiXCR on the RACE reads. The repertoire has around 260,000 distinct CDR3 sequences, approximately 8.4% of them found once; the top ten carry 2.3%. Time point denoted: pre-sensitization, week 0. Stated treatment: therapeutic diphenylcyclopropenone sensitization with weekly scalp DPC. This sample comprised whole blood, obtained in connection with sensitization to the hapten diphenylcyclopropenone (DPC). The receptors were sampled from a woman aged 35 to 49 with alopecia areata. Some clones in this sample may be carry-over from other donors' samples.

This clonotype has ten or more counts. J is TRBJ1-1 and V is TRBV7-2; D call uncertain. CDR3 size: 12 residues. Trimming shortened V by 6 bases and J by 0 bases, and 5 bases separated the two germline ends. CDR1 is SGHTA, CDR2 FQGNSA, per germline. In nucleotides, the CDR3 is TGTGCCAGCAGGGGAATGAACACTGAAGCTTTCTTT. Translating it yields CASRGMNTEAFF.

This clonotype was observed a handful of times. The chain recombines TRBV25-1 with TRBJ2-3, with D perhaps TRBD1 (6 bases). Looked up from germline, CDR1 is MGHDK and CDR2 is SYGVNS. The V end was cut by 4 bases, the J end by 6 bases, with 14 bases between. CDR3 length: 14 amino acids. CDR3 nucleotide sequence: TGTGCCAGCAGTGTGGGGGCAGGAACCGATACGCAGTATTTT. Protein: CASSVGAGTDTQYF. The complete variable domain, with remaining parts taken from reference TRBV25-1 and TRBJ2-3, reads EADIYQTPRYLVIGTGKKITLECSQTMGHDKMYWYQQDPGMELHLIHYSYGVNSTEKGDLSSESTVSRIRTEHFPLTLESARPSHTSQYLCASSVGAGTDTQYFGPGTRLTVL.

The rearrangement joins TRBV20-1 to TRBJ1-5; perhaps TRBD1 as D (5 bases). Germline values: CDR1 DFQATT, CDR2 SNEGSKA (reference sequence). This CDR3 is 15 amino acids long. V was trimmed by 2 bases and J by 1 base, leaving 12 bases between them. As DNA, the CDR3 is TGCAGTGCTAGACCTCCGGGGACGAGCAATCAGCCCCAGCATTTT. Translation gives CSARPPGTSNQPQHF.

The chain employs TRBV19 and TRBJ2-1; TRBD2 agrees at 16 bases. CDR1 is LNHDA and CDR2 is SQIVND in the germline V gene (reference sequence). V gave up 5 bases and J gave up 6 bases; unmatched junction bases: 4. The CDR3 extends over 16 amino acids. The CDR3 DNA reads TGTGCCAGTAGTTCGGGACTAGCGGGAGGGCGCAATGAGCAGTTCTTC. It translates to CASSSGLAGGRNEQFF. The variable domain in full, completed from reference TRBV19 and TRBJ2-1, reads DGGITQSPKYLFRKEGQNVTLSCEQNLNHDAMYWYRQDPGQGLRLIYYSQIVNDFQKGDIAEGYSVSREKKESFPLTVTSAQKNPTAFYLCASSSGLAGGRNEQFFGPGTRLTVL.

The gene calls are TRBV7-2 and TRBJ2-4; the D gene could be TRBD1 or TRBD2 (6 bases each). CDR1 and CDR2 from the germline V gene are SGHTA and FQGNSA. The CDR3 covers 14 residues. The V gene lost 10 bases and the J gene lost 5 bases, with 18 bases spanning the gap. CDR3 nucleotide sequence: TGTGCCATCACATCCGGGGGCGTCGAAAACATTCAGTACTTC. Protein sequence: CAITSGGVENIQYF.

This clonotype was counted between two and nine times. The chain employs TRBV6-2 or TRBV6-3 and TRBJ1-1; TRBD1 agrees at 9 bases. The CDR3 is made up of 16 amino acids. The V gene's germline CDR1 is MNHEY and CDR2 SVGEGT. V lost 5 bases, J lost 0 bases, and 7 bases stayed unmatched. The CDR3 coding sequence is TGTGCCAGCAGTGCCCGGGACAGGGCTATGAACACTGAAGCTTTCTTT. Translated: CASSARDRAMNTEAFF.

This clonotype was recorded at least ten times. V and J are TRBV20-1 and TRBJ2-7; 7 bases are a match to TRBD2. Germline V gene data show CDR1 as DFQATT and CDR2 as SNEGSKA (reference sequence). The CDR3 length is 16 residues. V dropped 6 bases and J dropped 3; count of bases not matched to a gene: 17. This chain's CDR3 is CSAKLGGRSGVYEQYF. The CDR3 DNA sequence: TGCAGTGCCAAACTCGGGGGTAGGAGCGGGGTCTACGAGCAGTACTTC.

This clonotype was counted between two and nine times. The CDR3 sequence: CASSPRGRGANVLTF. As DNA, the CDR3 is TGTGCCAGCAGCCCACGGGGACGGGGGGCCAACGTCCTGACTTTC. The J gene is TRBJ2-6, the V gene TRBV7-9; D possibly uses TRBD1 or TRBD2 (5 bases each). CDR1 is SEHNR and CDR2 is FQNEAQ in the germline V gene (reference sequence). V was trimmed by 5 bases and J by 4 bases, leaving 12 bases between them. The CDR3 is 15 residues long.

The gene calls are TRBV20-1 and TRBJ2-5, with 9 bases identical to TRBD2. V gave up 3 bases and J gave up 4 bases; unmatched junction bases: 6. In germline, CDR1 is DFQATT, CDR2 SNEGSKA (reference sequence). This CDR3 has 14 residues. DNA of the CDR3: TGCAGTGCTAGCGCCGTAGCGGGAGCAGAGACCCAGTACTTC. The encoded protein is CSASAVAGAETQYF.

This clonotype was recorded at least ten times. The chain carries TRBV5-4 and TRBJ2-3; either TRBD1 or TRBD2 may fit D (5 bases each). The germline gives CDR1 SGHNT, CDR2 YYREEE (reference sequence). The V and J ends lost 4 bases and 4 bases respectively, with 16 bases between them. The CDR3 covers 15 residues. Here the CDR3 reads CASSPTTRDADTQYF. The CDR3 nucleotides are TGTGCCAGCAGCCCTACTACCCGGGACGCAGATACGCAGTATTTT.

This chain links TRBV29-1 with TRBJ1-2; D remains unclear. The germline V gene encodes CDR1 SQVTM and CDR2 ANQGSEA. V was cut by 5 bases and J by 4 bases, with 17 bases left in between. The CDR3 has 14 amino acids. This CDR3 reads CSVSPSQRSYGYTF. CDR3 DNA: TGCAGCGTTTCCCCGTCTCAGAGGTCCTATGGCTACACCTTC.